The 14 T cell receptor beta chains given below trace back to one sample, sequenced in a study of control samples from healthy donors and cancer patients. Profiled with immunoSEQ multiplex PCR; TCRdb holds only in-frame clones, not every one. The table records about 160,000 clones, around 95% of them present only once. The sequenced sample was blood. These receptor sequences come from a woman in her forties in good health.

The chain carries TRBV19 and TRBJ1-2; D may be TRBD1 (6 bases). Trimming left V 4 bases short and J 8 bases short, with 23 bases between. The CDR3 is made up of 16 amino acids. The germline V gene has CDR1 LNHDA and CDR2 SQIVND (reference sequence). CDR3 coding DNA: TGTGCCAGTAGTAACAACAGGGAACTCCTTTCTAGCGGCTACACCTTC. Protein product: CASSNNRELLSSGYTF.

The chain couples TRBV5-8 to TRBJ1-1, with a possible D match to TRBD1 (5 bases). The V and J ends lost 4 bases and 0 bases respectively, with 10 bases between them. Germline values: CDR1 SGHTS, CDR2 YDEGEE. This CDR3 comprises 14 residues. As DNA, the CDR3 is TGTGCCAGCAGCCCTGGGACCGTGAACACTGAAGCTTTCTTT. Residues: CASSPGTVNTEAFF.

This sequence joins TRBV7-2 and TRBJ1-1; D possibly corresponds to TRBD1 (5 bases). The CDR3 runs to 14 residues. V shed 1 base and J shed 6 bases, with 12 bases lying between them. Germline CDR1 reads SGHTA; CDR2 reads FQGNSA. CDR3 in amino acids: CASSLGGESPEAFF. The CDR3 bases are TGTGCCAGCAGCTTAGGAGGGGAATCTCCTGAAGCTTTCTTT.

The chain carries TRBV5-4 and TRBJ1-2; D unresolved. The germline CDR1 and CDR2 sequences are SGHNT and YYREEE (reference sequence). The length of the CDR3 is 13 residues. Trimming took off 5 bases at V and 0 bases at J, with 8 bases between the two ends. The DNA for the CDR3 is TGTGCCAGCAGGCAAGGTTCTAACTATGGCTACACCTTC. It encodes CASRQGSNYGYTF. Based on the CDR3 plus reference TRBV5-4 and TRBJ1-2, the full variable domain is ETGVTQSPTHLIKTRGQQVTLRCSSQSGHNTVSWYQQALGQGPQFIFQYYREEENGRGNFPPRFSGLQFPNYSSELNVNALELDDSALYLCASRQGSNYGYTFGSGTRLTVV.

The V gene is TRBV11-2, the J gene TRBJ2-1; weak D call: TRBD2 (5 bases). The CDR3 is made up of 13 amino acids. The V gene lost 7 bases and the J gene lost 4 bases, with 11 bases spanning the gap. From germline, CDR1 is SGHAT and CDR2 FQNNGV. CDR3 nucleotide sequence: TGTGCCAGCACCAGGACTGGGTACAATGAGCAGTTCTTC. It specifies CASTRTGYNEQFF. The full variable domain, rest sourced from reference TRBV11-2 and TRBJ2-1, is EAGVAQSPRYKIIEKRQSVAFWCNPISGHATLYWYQQILGQGPKLLIQFQNNGVVDDSQLPKDRFSAERLKGVDSTLKIQPAKLEDSAVYLCASTRTGYNEQFFGPGTRLTVL.

This clone has just one count. Within the sample, other DNA sequences also encode this same CDR3. The chain joins TRBV6-2 or TRBV6-3 to TRBJ1-1; 8 nucleotides align to TRBD1. The V gene's germline CDR1 is MNHEY and CDR2 SVGEGT. Losses at the gene ends were 6 bases for V and 1 base for J; bases not matched to a gene: 7. The CDR3 contains 15 residues. CDR3 residues: CASSRLGQGNTEAFF. The CDR3 DNA follows: TGTGCCAGCAGCCGACTCGGACAGGGGAACACTGAAGCTTTCTTT.

The chain combines TRBV3-1 (or the pseudogene TRBV3-2) with TRBJ1-1; D is uncertain. Germline values: CDR1 LGHDT, CDR2 YNNKEL (reference sequence). The germline V and J ends were trimmed by 1 base and 5 bases, with 8 bases remaining between them. The CDR3 extends over 13 amino acids. The CDR3 nucleotides read TGTGCCAGCAGCCAAGGCGAAAGGACTGAAGCTTTCTTT. Its protein is CASSQGERTEAFF.

V is TRBV5-5 and J is TRBJ2-2, with 7 bases fitting TRBD1. V shed 6 bases, J shed 3 bases, and the junction held 8 bases outside the gene matches. Germline CDR1 SGHKS, CDR2 YYEKEE (reference sequence). This CDR3 region has 15 residues. CDR3 region: CASNRGQIYTGELFF. The DNA for the CDR3 is TGTGCCAGCAACAGGGGACAGATATACACCGGGGAGCTGTTTTTT.

The J gene is TRBJ1-4, the V gene TRBV4-3; TRBD1 aligns across 8 bases. The germline CDR1 and CDR2 sequences are LGHNA and YSLEER. Unmatched junction bases numbered 4, after V lost 0 bases and J lost 7 bases. The length of the CDR3 is 15 residues. The CDR3 nucleotides read TGCGCCAGCAGCCAAGAGTTACAGGGGGGTGAAAAACTGTTTTTT. Its protein product is CASSQELQGGEKLFF.

The chain recombines TRBV4-3 with TRBJ1-4; no firm D call. CDR3 length equals 13 residues. Germline CDR1 is LGHNA and CDR2 is YSLEER. V lost 4 bases, J lost 7 bases, and 10 bases lay in between. CDR3 DNA: TGCGCCAGCAGCCGTAACGATGGTGAAAAACTGTTTTTT. It codes for CASSRNDGEKLFF.

This rearrangement joins TRBV19 to TRBJ2-7; TRBD1 might be the D (5 bases). Trimming left V 1 base short and J 6 bases short, with 13 bases between. The CDR3 covers 14 residues. Germline V gives CDR1 LNHDA, CDR2 SQIVND (reference sequence). In DNA, the CDR3 is TGTGCCAGTAGTATAGTAGGGGCAGCTTCCGAGCAGTACTTC. It specifies CASSIVGAASEQYF.

The J gene is TRBJ2-6, the V gene TRBV7-2, with unresolved D. This CDR3 region has 15 residues. CDR1 and CDR2 (germline): SGHTA, FQGNSA. The germline V and J ends were trimmed by 7 bases and 0 bases, with 10 bases remaining between them. The CDR3 region has the DNA TGTGCCAGCACGCTGTTGGTCTCTGGGGCCAACGTCCTGACTTTC. This codes for CASTLLVSGANVLTF.

The J gene is TRBJ1-2, the V gene TRBV7-2, with TRBD1 matching 12 bases. The CDR3 has 17 residues. Germline CDR1 reads SGHTA; CDR2 reads FQGNSA. V lost 0 bases, J lost 7 bases, and 9 bases stayed unmatched. The CDR3 region is CASSLALGTGGWGGYTF. The CDR3 DNA is TGTGCCAGCAGCTTAGCGCTGGGGACAGGGGGCTGGGGTGGCTACACCTTC.

CDR3 nucleotide sequence: TGTGCCAGTAGTATAGGGGGGAAAACGGGCGGCTACACCTTC. Amino acids: CASSIGGKTGGYTF. The chain is built from TRBV19 and TRBJ1-2; maybe TRBD1 (5 bases). The CDR3 runs to 14 residues. Trimming shortened V by 1 base and J by 8 bases, and 14 bases separated the two germline ends. Germline V CDR1 and CDR2: LNHDA, SQIVND (reference sequence).